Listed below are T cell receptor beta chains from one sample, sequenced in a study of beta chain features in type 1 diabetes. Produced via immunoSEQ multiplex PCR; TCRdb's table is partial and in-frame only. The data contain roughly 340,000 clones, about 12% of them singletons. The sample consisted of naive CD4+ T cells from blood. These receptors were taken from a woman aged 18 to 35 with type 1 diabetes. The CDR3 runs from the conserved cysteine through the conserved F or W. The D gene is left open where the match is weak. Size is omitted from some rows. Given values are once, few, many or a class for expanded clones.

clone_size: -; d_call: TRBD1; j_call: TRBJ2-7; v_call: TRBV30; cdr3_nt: TGTGCCTGGAGAGGACAGGGCTACTACGAGCAGTACTTC; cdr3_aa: CAWRGQGYYEQYF
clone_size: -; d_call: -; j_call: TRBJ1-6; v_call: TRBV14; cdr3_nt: TGTGCCAGCAGCCAGTGGGGGAGGAATGAATCACCCCTCCACTTT; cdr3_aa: CASSQWGRNESPLHF
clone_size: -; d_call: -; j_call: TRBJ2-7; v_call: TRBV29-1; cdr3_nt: TGCAGCGCCGAAGGGGATCGGTCGGGGGCCTACGAGCAGTACTTC; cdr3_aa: CSAEGDRSGAYEQYF
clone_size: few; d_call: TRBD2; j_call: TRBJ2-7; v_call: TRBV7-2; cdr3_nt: TGTGCCAGCAGCTCTCGTGCAGCGGGGGGGAACGAGCAGTACTTC; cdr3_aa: CASSSRAAGGNEQYF
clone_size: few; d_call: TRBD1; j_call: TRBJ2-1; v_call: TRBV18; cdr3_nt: TGTGCCAGCTCATCCACAGGGGGCAATGAGCAGTTCTTC; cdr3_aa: CASSSTGGNEQFF
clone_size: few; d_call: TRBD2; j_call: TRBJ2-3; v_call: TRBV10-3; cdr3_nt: TGTGCCATCTCCCTGACTAGCGGCACAGATACGCAGTATTTT; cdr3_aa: CAISLTSGTDTQYF
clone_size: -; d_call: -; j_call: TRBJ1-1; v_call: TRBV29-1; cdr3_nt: TGCAGCGTTGCCCTTGGACAGACGAACACTGAAGCTTTCTTT; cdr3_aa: CSVALGQTNTEAFF
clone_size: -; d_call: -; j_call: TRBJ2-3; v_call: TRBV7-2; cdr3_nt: TGTGCCAGCAGCTTTGACAGAAACACAGATACGCAGTATTTT; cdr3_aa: CASSFDRNTDTQYF
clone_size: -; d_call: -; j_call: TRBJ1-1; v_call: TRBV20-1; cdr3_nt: TGCAGTGCTCTAAAATCGGAGCGAGCGGTCTTT; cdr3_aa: CSALKSERAVF
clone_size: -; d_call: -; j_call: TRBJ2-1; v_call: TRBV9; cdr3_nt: TGTGCCAGCAGCGTCTCTCCTGTTAGCTCCTACAATGAGCAGTTCTTC; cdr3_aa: CASSVSPVSSYNEQFF
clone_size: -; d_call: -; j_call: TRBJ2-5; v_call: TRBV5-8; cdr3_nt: TGTGCCGGACAACAGGGGAGGTACCAAGAGACCCAGTACTTC; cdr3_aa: CAGQQGRYQETQYF
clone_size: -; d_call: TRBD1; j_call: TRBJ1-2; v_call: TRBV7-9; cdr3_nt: TGTGCCAGCAGCTTAGGGACAGGTCGGTCTGGCTACACCTTC; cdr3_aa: CASSLGTGRSGYTF
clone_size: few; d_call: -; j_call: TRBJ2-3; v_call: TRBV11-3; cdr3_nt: TGTGCCAGCAGCCCACGGATTACGGAGGAGTATTTT; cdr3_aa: CASSPRITEEYF
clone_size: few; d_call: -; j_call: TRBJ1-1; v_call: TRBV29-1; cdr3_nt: TGCAGCGTTGAGGGCAGGATGAACACTGAAGCTTTCTTT; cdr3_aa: CSVEGRMNTEAFF
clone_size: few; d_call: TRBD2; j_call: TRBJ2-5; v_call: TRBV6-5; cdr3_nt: TGTGCCAGCGGCCTAGCGGGAGGTGGGGAGACCCAGTACTTC; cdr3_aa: CASGLAGGGETQYF
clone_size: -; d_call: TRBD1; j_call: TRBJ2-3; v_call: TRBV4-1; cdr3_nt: TGCGCCAGCAGCCAAGTTGAGACAGGGAGAAATACGCAGTATTTT; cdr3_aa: CASSQVETGRNTQYF
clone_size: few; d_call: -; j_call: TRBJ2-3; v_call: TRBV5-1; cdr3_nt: TGCGCCAGCAGCTTACAGGGAAGGTTACCAGATACGCAGTATTTT; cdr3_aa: CASSLQGRLPDTQYF
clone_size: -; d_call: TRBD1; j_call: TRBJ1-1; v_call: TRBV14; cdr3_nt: TGTGCCAGCAGCCGATCTCCGGGACAGGGAACTGAAGCTTTCTTT; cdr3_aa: CASSRSPGQGTEAFF
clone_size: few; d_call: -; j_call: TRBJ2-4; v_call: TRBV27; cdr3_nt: TGTGCCAGCAGTTTCGCTAGGGGCTCGAGCGACTTAGCCAAAAACATTCAGTACTTC; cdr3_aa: CASSFARGSSDLAKNIQYF